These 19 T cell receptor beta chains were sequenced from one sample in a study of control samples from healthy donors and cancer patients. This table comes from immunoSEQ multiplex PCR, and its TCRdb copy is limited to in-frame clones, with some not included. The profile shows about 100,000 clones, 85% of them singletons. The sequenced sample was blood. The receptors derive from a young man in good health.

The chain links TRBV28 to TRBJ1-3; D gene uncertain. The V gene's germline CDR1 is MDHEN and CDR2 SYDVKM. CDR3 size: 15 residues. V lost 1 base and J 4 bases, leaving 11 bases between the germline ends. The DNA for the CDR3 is TGTGCCAGCAGTTTATCGGGATACGGCGGAAACACCATATATTTT. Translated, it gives CASSLSGYGGNTIYF.

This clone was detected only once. The CDR3 reads CASSQAWNTFNYGYTF. Here the CDR3 DNA reads TGTGCCAGCAGCCAAGCTTGGAATACTTTTAACTATGGCTACACCTTC. The V and J genes are TRBV3-1 (or the pseudogene TRBV3-2) and TRBJ1-2, with unresolved D. CDR1 is LGHDT and CDR2 is YNNKEL in the germline V gene (reference sequence). The CDR3 runs to 16 residues. Trimming took off 1 base at V and 1 base at J, with 13 bases between the two ends.

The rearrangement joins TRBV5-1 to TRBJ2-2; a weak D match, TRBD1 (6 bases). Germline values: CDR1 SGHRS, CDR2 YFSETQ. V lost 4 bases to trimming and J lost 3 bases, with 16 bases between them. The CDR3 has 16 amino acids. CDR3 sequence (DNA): TGCGCCAGCAGCGTAAAAGGGCAGGGGTACACCGGGGAGCTGTTTTTT. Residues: CASSVKGQGYTGELFF.

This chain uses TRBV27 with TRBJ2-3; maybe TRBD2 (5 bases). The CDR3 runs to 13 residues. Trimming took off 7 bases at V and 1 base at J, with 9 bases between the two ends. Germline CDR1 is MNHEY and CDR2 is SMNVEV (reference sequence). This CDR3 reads CASKGAGTDTQYF. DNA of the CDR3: TGTGCCAGCAAGGGAGCGGGCACAGATACGCAGTATTTT.

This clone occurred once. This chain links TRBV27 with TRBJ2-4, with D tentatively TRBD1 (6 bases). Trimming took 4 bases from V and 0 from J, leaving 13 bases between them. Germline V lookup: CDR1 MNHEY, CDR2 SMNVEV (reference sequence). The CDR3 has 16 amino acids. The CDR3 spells CASSSGQSLAKNIQYF. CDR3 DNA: TGTGCCAGCAGTTCGGGACAAAGCTTAGCCAAAAACATTCAGTACTTC.

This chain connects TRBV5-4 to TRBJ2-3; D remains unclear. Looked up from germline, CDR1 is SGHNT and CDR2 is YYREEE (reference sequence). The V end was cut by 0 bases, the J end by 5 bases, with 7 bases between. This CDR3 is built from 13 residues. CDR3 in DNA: TGTGCCAGCAGCTTGGTAGGTGAAGATACGCAGTATTTT. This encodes CASSLVGEDTQYF.

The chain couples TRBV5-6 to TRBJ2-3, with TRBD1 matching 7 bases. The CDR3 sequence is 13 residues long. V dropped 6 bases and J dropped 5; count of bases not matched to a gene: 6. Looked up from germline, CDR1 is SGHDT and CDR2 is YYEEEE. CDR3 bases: TGTGCCAGCATAAGGGGGCGATTAGATACGCAGTATTTT. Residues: CASIRGRLDTQYF.

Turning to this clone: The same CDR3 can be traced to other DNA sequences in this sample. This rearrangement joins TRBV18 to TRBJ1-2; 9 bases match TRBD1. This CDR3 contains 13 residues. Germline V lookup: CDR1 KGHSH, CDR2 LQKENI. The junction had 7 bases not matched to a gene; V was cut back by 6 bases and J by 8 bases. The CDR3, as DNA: TGTGCCAGCTCCCCCGACAGGGGGTACGGCTACACCTTC. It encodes CASSPDRGYGYTF.

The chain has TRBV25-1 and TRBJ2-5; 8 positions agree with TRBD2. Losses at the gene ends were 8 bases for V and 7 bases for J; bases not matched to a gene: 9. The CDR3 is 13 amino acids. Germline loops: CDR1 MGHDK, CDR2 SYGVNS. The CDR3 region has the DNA TGTGCCAGCCGGGGGGGCAGCCTTTGGACCCAGTACTTC. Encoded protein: CASRGGSLWTQYF.

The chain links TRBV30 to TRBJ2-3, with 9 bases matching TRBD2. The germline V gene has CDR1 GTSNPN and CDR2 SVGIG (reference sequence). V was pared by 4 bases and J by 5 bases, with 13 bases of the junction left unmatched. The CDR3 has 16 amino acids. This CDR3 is CAWKGAGGGARDTQYF. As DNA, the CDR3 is TGTGCCTGGAAGGGTGCCGGCGGGGGGGCGAGAGATACGCAGTATTTT.

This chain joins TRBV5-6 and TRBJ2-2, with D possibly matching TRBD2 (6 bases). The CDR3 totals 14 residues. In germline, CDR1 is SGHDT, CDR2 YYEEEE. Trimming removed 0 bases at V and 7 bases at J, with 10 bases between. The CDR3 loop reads CASSLGPRGGELFF. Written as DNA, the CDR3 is TGTGCCAGCAGCTTGGGTCCGCGGGGCGGGGAGCTGTTTTTT.

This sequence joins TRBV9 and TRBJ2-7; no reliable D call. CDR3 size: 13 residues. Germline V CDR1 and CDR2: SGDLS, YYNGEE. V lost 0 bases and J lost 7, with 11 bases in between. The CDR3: CASSVAHLGEQYF. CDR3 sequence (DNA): TGTGCCAGCAGCGTAGCGCATCTGGGGGAGCAGTACTTC.

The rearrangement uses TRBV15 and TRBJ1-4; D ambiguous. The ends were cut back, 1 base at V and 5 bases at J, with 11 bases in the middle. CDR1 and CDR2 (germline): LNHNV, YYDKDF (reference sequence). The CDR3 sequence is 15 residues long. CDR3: CATSRASAGNEKLFF. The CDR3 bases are TGTGCCACCAGCAGAGCGTCGGCGGGCAATGAAAAACTGTTTTTT.

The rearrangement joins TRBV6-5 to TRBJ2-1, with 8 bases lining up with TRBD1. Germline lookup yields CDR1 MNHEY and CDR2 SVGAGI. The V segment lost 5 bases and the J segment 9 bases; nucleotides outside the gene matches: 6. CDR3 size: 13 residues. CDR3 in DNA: TGTGCCAGCAGTACGACAGGGGCAGGTGAGCAGTTCTTC. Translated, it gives CASSTTGAGEQFF.

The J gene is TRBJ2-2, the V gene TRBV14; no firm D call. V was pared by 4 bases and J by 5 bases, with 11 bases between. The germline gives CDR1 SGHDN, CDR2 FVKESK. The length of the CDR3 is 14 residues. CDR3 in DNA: TGTGCCAGCAGCCCCATAGGCGCAACCGGGGAGCTGTTTTTT. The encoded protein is CASSPIGATGELFF.

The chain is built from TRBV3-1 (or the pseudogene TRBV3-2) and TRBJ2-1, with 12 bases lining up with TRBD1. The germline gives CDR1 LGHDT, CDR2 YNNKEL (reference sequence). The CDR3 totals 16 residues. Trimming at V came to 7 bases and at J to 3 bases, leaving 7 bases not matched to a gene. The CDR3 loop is CASTGTGGGHYNEQFF. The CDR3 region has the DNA TGTGCCAGCACCGGGACAGGGGGCGGTCACTACAATGAGCAGTTCTTC.

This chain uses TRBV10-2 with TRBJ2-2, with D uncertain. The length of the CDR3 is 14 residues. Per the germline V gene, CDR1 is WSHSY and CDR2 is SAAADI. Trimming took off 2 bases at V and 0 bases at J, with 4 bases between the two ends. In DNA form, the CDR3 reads TGCGCCAGCAGTGAGCTGACGAACACCGGGGAGCTGTTTTTT. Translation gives CASSELTNTGELFF.

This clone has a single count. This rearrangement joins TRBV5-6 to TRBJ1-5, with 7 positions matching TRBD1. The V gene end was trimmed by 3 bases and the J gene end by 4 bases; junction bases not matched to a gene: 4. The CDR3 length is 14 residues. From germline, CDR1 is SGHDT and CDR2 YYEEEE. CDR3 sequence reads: CASSSQGWNQPQHF. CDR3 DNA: TGTGCCAGCAGCTCACAGGGGTGGAATCAGCCCCAGCATTTT.

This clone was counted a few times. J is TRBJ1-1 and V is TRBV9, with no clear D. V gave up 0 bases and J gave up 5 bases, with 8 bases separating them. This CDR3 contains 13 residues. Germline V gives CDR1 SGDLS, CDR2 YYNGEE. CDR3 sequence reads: CASSVERWTEAFF. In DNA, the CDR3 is TGTGCCAGCAGCGTAGAGAGGTGGACTGAAGCTTTCTTT.